This T cell receptor (beta chain) was retrieved from a study of shared clonotypes between healthy human individuals. Generated by immunoSEQ multiplex PCR, the TCRdb table keeps only in-frame clones and is missing some. Of approximately 1,500,000 clones listed, roughly 96% are singletons. Study-level findings and limits: Sharing across four donors was highest in naive CD4 (around 5%) and lowest in memory CD8 (roughly 0.4%). Across subsets, estimated richness was generally greater for naive than for memory populations.

As regards this clone: Antigen specificity is unknown.

The V gene's germline CDR1 is SGHAT and CDR2 FQNNGV. V lost 5 bases to trimming and J lost 2 bases, with 15 bases between them. CDR3 size: 16 residues. This chain links TRBV11-2 with TRBJ1-4; D remains unclear. The specimen was naive CD4+ T cells sorted from blood. As for subset: CD45RA+ positively selected. This clonotype was sampled from a man aged 25-45 years in good health. In nucleotides, the CDR3 is TGTGCCAGCAGCCCCCTACAAGGGCCTACTAATGAAAAACTGTTTTTT. Protein: CASSPLQGPTNEKLFF.